The clone carrying this T cell receptor beta chain has more than one count but fewer than ten. This CDR3 has 17 amino acids. With 5 bases clipped from V and 4 bases from J, the junction kept 10 bases outside the gene matches. From germline, CDR1 is SEHNR and CDR2 FQNEAQ (reference sequence). Researchers amplified the TCR beta CDR3 regions from RNA transcripts. HTBI primers were used for first-round RT-PCR of the TCR CDR3. TCRdb used MiXCR to reprocess the multiplex PCR reads, holding one entry per CDR3 protein. Of under 450,000 distinct CDR3 sequences in the sample, around an eighth were seen once. The study enrolled patients aged 18 to 65 with newly diagnosed hyperthyroidism of under 2 months' duration. This sample is part of a study of T cells in Graves' hyperthyroidism and ophthalmopathy.

The sample comprised blood. This chain joins TRBV7-9 and TRBJ2-1; 11 bases are a match to TRBD1. This TCR came from a man younger than 45 with Graves' hyperthyroidism that later progressed to Graves' ophthalmopathy. The CDR3 bases are TGTGCCAGCAGCCCAGAAAGGACAGGGGGCGCTTACAATGAGCAGTTCTTC. It encodes CASSPERTGGAYNEQFF.